These T cell receptor beta chains were read from a single sample in a study of shared clonotypes between healthy human individuals. Assay: immunoSEQ multiplex PCR; the TCRdb copy retains only in-frame clones and omits some. In the table there are fewer than 650,000 clones, 76% of which are singletons. Material: PBMCs. These receptors all stem from a woman between 40 and 50 years old in good health. Some clones in this sample may be carry-over from other donors' samples. Each CDR3 is given with its conserved first and last residue. Fields, in order: CDR3 protein, CDR3 DNA, D gene, V gene, clone size, J gene. A D gene is named only where the DNA matches it firmly. Clone sizes are given selectively: once, few, many, or a class where the clone is expanded.

CDR3 protein: CASTVNGGINNEQFF
CDR3 DNA: TGTGCCTCCACCGTGAACGGCGGGATCAACAATGAGCAGTTCTTC
D gene: .
V gene: TRBV30
clone size: many
J gene: TRBJ2-1

CDR3 protein: CASSLVGGQPQHF
CDR3 DNA: TGTGCCAGCAGCTTGGTAGGGGGTCAGCCCCAGCATTTT
D gene: .
V gene: TRBV5-5
clone size: .
J gene: TRBJ1-5

CDR3 protein: CSVGQRLGTEAFF
CDR3 DNA: TGCAGCGTGGGACAGAGACTAGGGACTGAAGCTTTCTTT
D gene: TRBD1
V gene: TRBV29-1
clone size: many
J gene: TRBJ1-1

CDR3 protein: CASNGGPYEQYF
CDR3 DNA: TGTGCCAGCAACGGGGGACCCTACGAGCAGTACTTC
D gene: .
V gene: TRBV6-6
clone size: .
J gene: TRBJ2-7

CDR3 protein: CASSVNGGQRAVPYEQYF
CDR3 DNA: TGTGCCAGCAGCGTAAATGGGGGACAGAGGGCGGTACCCTACGAGCAGTACTTC
D gene: TRBD1
V gene: TRBV11-3
clone size: once
J gene: TRBJ2-7

CDR3 protein: CATSRGVAGEETQYF
CDR3 DNA: TGTGCCACCAGCAGAGGAGTAGCGGGAGAAGAGACCCAGTACTTC
D gene: TRBD2
V gene: TRBV15
clone size: .
J gene: TRBJ2-5

CDR3 protein: CASSKGQGAAYEQYF
CDR3 DNA: TGTGCCAGTAGTAAGGGGCAGGGGGCCGCCTACGAGCAGTACTTC
D gene: TRBD1
V gene: TRBV19
clone size: .
J gene: TRBJ2-7

CDR3 protein: CASSFGQGHQPQHF
CDR3 DNA: TGTGCCAGCAGCTTCGGGCAGGGCCATCAGCCCCAGCATTTT
D gene: .
V gene: TRBV5-5
clone size: .
J gene: TRBJ1-5

CDR3 protein: CAWNRDSGNTIYF
CDR3 DNA: TGTGCCTGGAACAGGGACTCTGGAAACACCATATATTTT
D gene: .
V gene: TRBV30
clone size: .
J gene: TRBJ1-3

CDR3 protein: CASSRGLAGDASYEQYF
CDR3 DNA: TGCGCCAGCAGCCGGGGACTAGCGGGAGATGCGTCCTACGAGCAGTACTTC
D gene: TRBD2
V gene: TRBV4-3
clone size: many
J gene: TRBJ2-7

CDR3 protein: CAGSFSGEGVTQYF
CDR3 DNA: TGTGCCGGCAGTTTTAGCGGGGAGGGGGTGACCCAGTACTTC
D gene: TRBD2
V gene: TRBV6-5
clone size: .
J gene: TRBJ2-5

CDR3 protein: CASSRLAGVPGHSYEQYF
CDR3 DNA: TGTGCCAGTAGTCGACTAGCGGGGGTTCCGGGGCACTCCTACGAGCAGTACTTC
D gene: TRBD2
V gene: TRBV27
clone size: .
J gene: TRBJ2-7

CDR3 protein: CASSSLAGGGTGELFF
CDR3 DNA: TGTGCCAGCAGCTCCCTAGCGGGAGGGGGGACCGGGGAGCTGTTTTTT
D gene: TRBD2
V gene: TRBV7-3
clone size: .
J gene: TRBJ2-2

CDR3 protein: CASSIRQAISYEQYF
CDR3 DNA: TGTGCCAGTAGTATACGACAGGCGATCTCCTACGAGCAGTACTTC
D gene: .
V gene: TRBV19
clone size: many
J gene: TRBJ2-7

CDR3 protein: CASSAPGTGGRTQYF
CDR3 DNA: TGTGCCAGCAGCGCCCCCGGGACAGGGGGTAGGACCCAGTACTTC
D gene: TRBD1
V gene: TRBV7-9
clone size: .
J gene: TRBJ2-5

CDR3 protein: CAWSRLGVAYGYTF
CDR3 DNA: TGTGCCTGGAGCCGGCTGGGAGTGGCCTATGGCTACACCTTC
D gene: .
V gene: TRBV30
clone size: .
J gene: TRBJ1-2

CDR3 protein: CASSSPGQETQYF
CDR3 DNA: TGCGCCAGCAGTTCACCGGGACAAGAGACCCAGTACTTC
D gene: .
V gene: TRBV5-1
clone size: .
J gene: TRBJ2-5